This is a list of T cell receptor beta chains from one sample in a study of cytomegalovirus exposure and HLA in healthy donors. Repertoires were generated with immunoSEQ multiplex PCR, while TCRdb's copy carries only in-frame clones and drops some. The data hold around 140,000 clones, with 64% observed a single time. The sequenced sample consisted of PBMCs. These receptors were collected from a woman between 40 and 55 years old in good health and CMV-seronegative. Each CDR3 is given with its conserved first and last residue. Fields, in order: J gene, D gene, V gene, clone size, CDR3 protein, CDR3 DNA. A D gene is named only where the DNA matches it firmly. Only part of the rows carry a size: once, few, many, or a class if the clone is expanded.

J gene: TRBJ1-5
D gene: TRBD1
V gene: TRBV6-1
clone size: NA
CDR3 protein: CASSATGDMVQPQHF
CDR3 DNA: TGTGCCAGCAGTGCTACAGGGGACATGGTTCAGCCCCAGCATTTT

J gene: TRBJ1-5
D gene: TRBD1
V gene: TRBV4-3
clone size: few
CDR3 protein: CASSLYRGPNQPQHF
CDR3 DNA: TGCGCCAGCAGCCTATACAGGGGTCCCAATCAGCCCCAGCATTTT

J gene: TRBJ1-1
D gene: TRBD1
V gene: TRBV6-6
clone size: NA
CDR3 protein: CASSPSPGTGDTEAFF
CDR3 DNA: TGTGCCAGCAGTCCCTCGCCCGGGACAGGGGACACTGAAGCTTTCTTT

J gene: TRBJ1-1
D gene: NA
V gene: TRBV5-1
clone size: NA
CDR3 protein: CASSTGTRNTEAFF
CDR3 DNA: TGCGCCAGCAGCACCGGGACACGCAACACTGAAGCTTTCTTT

J gene: TRBJ1-5
D gene: NA
V gene: TRBV12-5
clone size: NA
CDR3 protein: CASGLSAGDGNQPQHF
CDR3 DNA: TGTGCTAGTGGTTTGTCGGCCGGGGATGGCAATCAGCCCCAGCATTTT

J gene: TRBJ2-5
D gene: TRBD2
V gene: TRBV5-1
clone size: once
CDR3 protein: CASRVYRGGRETQYF
CDR3 DNA: TGCGCCAGCAGGGTGTATCGGGGGGGCCGGGAGACCCAGTACTTC

J gene: TRBJ1-2
D gene: TRBD1
V gene: TRBV5-4
clone size: NA
CDR3 protein: CASSGGQGSDYGYTF
CDR3 DNA: TGTGCCAGCAGTGGGGGACAGGGGAGCGACTATGGCTACACCTTC

J gene: TRBJ1-6
D gene: TRBD1
V gene: TRBV5-6
clone size: once
CDR3 protein: CASSPDRSYNSPLHF
CDR3 DNA: TGTGCCAGCAGCCCGGACAGGAGTTATAATTCACCCCTCCACTTT

J gene: TRBJ1-5
D gene: NA
V gene: TRBV30
clone size: NA
CDR3 protein: CAWSVHGGEQPQHF
CDR3 DNA: TGTGCCTGGAGTGTACACGGGGGGGAGCAGCCCCAGCATTTT

J gene: TRBJ1-1
D gene: NA
V gene: TRBV4-3
clone size: NA
CDR3 protein: CASSQEQGRVTEAFF
CDR3 DNA: TGCGCCAGCAGCCAAGAACAGGGACGGGTCACTGAAGCTTTCTTT

J gene: TRBJ1-1
D gene: NA
V gene: TRBV7-6
clone size: NA
CDR3 protein: CASSPGGVNTEAFF
CDR3 DNA: TGTGCCAGCAGTCCGGGGGGAGTGAACACTGAAGCTTTCTTT

J gene: TRBJ2-2
D gene: TRBD1
V gene: TRBV15
clone size: NA
CDR3 protein: CATSSTFGQGKTGELFF
CDR3 DNA: TGTGCCACCAGCAGTACCTTCGGACAGGGGAAAACCGGGGAGCTGTTTTTT

J gene: TRBJ2-5
D gene: NA
V gene: TRBV2
clone size: NA
CDR3 protein: CASSDVGRETQYF
CDR3 DNA: TGTGCCAGCAGTGACGTGGGGAGAGAGACCCAGTACTTC

J gene: TRBJ2-5
D gene: NA
V gene: TRBV2
clone size: few
CDR3 protein: CASSVGARRETQYF
CDR3 DNA: TGTGCCAGCAGTGTGGGTGCCCGGAGGGAGACCCAGTACTTC

J gene: TRBJ2-7
D gene: TRBD2
V gene: TRBV10-3
clone size: NA
CDR3 protein: CAISESSEEGRGEFYEQYF
CDR3 DNA: TGTGCCATCAGTGAGTCTTCGGAAGAGGGGCGGGGGGAATTCTACGAGCAGTACTTC

J gene: TRBJ1-2
D gene: TRBD1
V gene: TRBV7-6
clone size: NA
CDR3 protein: CASSNIPGQGSNYGYTF
CDR3 DNA: TGTGCCAGCAGTAATATTCCGGGACAGGGATCTAACTATGGCTACACCTTC

J gene: TRBJ1-2
D gene: TRBD1
V gene: TRBV9
clone size: NA
CDR3 protein: CASSETGGSGYTF
CDR3 DNA: TGTGCCAGCAGCGAGACAGGGGGCTCTGGCTACACCTTC

J gene: TRBJ1-6
D gene: NA
V gene: TRBV19
clone size: few
CDR3 protein: CASTTGNSPLHF
CDR3 DNA: TGTGCCAGTACCACAGGGAATTCACCCCTCCACTTT

J gene: TRBJ2-3
D gene: NA
V gene: TRBV7-2
clone size: NA
CDR3 protein: CASSPPLREAWYF
CDR3 DNA: TGTGCCAGCAGCCCCCCACTGAGAGAGGCGTGGTATTTT

J gene: TRBJ2-2
D gene: TRBD2
V gene: TRBV11-2
clone size: NA
CDR3 protein: CASSSSGGTGELFF
CDR3 DNA: TGTGCCAGCAGCTCTAGCGGTGGTACCGGGGAGCTGTTTTTT

J gene: TRBJ2-4
D gene: NA
V gene: TRBV4-2
clone size: many
CDR3 protein: CASSHDSANIQYF
CDR3 DNA: TGTGCCAGCAGCCATGACAGTGCAAACATTCAGTACTTC

J gene: TRBJ2-3
D gene: TRBD2
V gene: TRBV6-5
clone size: NA
CDR3 protein: CASGPAGGTDTQYF
CDR3 DNA: TGTGCCAGCGGCCCAGCGGGGGGCACAGATACGCAGTATTTT

J gene: TRBJ1-1
D gene: NA
V gene: TRBV7-8
clone size: NA
CDR3 protein: CAEARVGTEAFF
CDR3 DNA: TGTGCCGAGGCTCGGGTTGGCACTGAAGCTTTCTTT

J gene: TRBJ2-7
D gene: TRBD1
V gene: TRBV28
clone size: once
CDR3 protein: CASSSLGQGTYEQYF
CDR3 DNA: TGTGCCAGCAGCTCCCTGGGACAGGGAACCTACGAGCAGTACTTC

J gene: TRBJ1-1
D gene: TRBD1
V gene: TRBV7-9
clone size: NA
CDR3 protein: CASSSRQGSNTEAFF
CDR3 DNA: TGTGCCAGCAGCTCCCGACAGGGATCCAATACTGAAGCTTTCTTT

J gene: TRBJ1-2
D gene: TRBD1
V gene: TRBV30
clone size: NA
CDR3 protein: CAWSVVGGWAGYGYTF
CDR3 DNA: TGTGCCTGGAGTGTAGTAGGGGGCTGGGCCGGATATGGCTACACCTTC

J gene: TRBJ1-6
D gene: NA
V gene: TRBV5-8
clone size: NA
CDR3 protein: CASSLGEPRVHF
CDR3 DNA: TGTGCCAGCAGCTTGGGGGAGCCCCGGGTCCACTTT

J gene: TRBJ2-5
D gene: TRBD2
V gene: TRBV9
clone size: NA
CDR3 protein: CASSANSGGPGETQYF
CDR3 DNA: TGTGCCAGCAGCGCCAATAGCGGGGGGCCCGGGGAGACCCAGTACTTC

J gene: TRBJ1-1
D gene: TRBD1
V gene: TRBV5-4
clone size: NA
CDR3 protein: CASSLALDRVRDTEAFF
CDR3 DNA: TGTGCCAGCAGCTTGGCCTTGGACAGGGTACGTGACACTGAAGCTTTCTTT

J gene: TRBJ1-5
D gene: NA
V gene: TRBV5-1
clone size: NA
CDR3 protein: CASSLEGGQPQHF
CDR3 DNA: TGCGCCAGCAGCTTGGAGGGGGGGCAGCCCCAGCATTTT

J gene: TRBJ2-3
D gene: NA
V gene: TRBV6-4
clone size: once
CDR3 protein: CASSPGIPSTDTQYF
CDR3 DNA: TGTGCCAGCAGCCCAGGAATACCTAGCACAGATACGCAGTATTTT

J gene: TRBJ1-2
D gene: NA
V gene: TRBV19
clone size: NA
CDR3 protein: CASSITGTSALVYGYTF
CDR3 DNA: TGTGCCAGTAGTATAACTGGGACATCCGCTCTAGTCTATGGCTACACCTTC

J gene: TRBJ2-7
D gene: NA
V gene: TRBV7-2
clone size: NA
CDR3 protein: CASSLGGNKNYEQYF
CDR3 DNA: TGTGCCAGCAGCTTAGGAGGGAATAAAAACTACGAGCAGTACTTC

J gene: TRBJ1-1
D gene: NA
V gene: TRBV5-6
clone size: NA
CDR3 protein: CASSSGATEAFF
CDR3 DNA: TGTGCCAGCAGCTCAGGGGCTACTGAAGCTTTCTTT

J gene: TRBJ2-3
D gene: NA
V gene: TRBV5-6
clone size: NA
CDR3 protein: CASSLVGGGEDTQYF
CDR3 DNA: TGTGCCAGCAGCTTGGTCGGGGGTGGGGAAGATACGCAGTATTTT

J gene: TRBJ2-7
D gene: TRBD2
V gene: TRBV7-2
clone size: NA
CDR3 protein: CASSYRAGGEGHEQYF
CDR3 DNA: TGTGCCAGCAGTTACCGAGCGGGGGGCGAAGGACACGAGCAGTACTTC

J gene: TRBJ1-1
D gene: TRBD1
V gene: TRBV28
clone size: NA
CDR3 protein: CASTAATGFSTEAFF
CDR3 DNA: TGTGCCAGCACCGCAGCGACAGGGTTCAGCACTGAAGCTTTCTTT

J gene: TRBJ2-3
D gene: NA
V gene: TRBV4-3
clone size: NA
CDR3 protein: CASSQDYFTGLDTQYF
CDR3 DNA: TGCGCCAGCAGCCAAGATTACTTTACGGGGTTAGATACGCAGTATTTT

J gene: TRBJ2-4
D gene: NA
V gene: TRBV27
clone size: few
CDR3 protein: CASSSWSLAKNIQYF
CDR3 DNA: TGTGCCAGCAGTTCTTGGAGCCTAGCCAAAAACATTCAGTACTTC

J gene: TRBJ1-3
D gene: NA
V gene: TRBV7-2
clone size: NA
CDR3 protein: CASSLEEGNTIYF
CDR3 DNA: TGTGCCAGCAGCTTAGAGGAGGGAAACACCATATATTTT

J gene: TRBJ2-7
D gene: NA
V gene: TRBV2
clone size: NA
CDR3 protein: CASSEYGRGEQYF
CDR3 DNA: TGTGCCAGCAGTGAATATGGAAGAGGCGAGCAGTACTTC

J gene: TRBJ1-5
D gene: TRBD1
V gene: TRBV25-1
clone size: NA
CDR3 protein: CASAGTGYQPQHF
CDR3 DNA: TGTGCCAGCGCTGGGACAGGTTATCAGCCCCAGCATTTT

J gene: TRBJ2-1
D gene: TRBD1
V gene: TRBV9
clone size: NA
CDR3 protein: CASSVQGARYWEQFF
CDR3 DNA: TGTGCCAGCAGCGTCCAGGGGGCGCGGTATTGGGAGCAGTTCTTC

J gene: TRBJ2-7
D gene: NA
V gene: TRBV15
clone size: NA
CDR3 protein: CATSPSDSTYEQYF
CDR3 DNA: TGTGCCACCAGCCCCTCGGACAGTACCTACGAGCAGTACTTC

J gene: TRBJ1-4
D gene: NA
V gene: TRBV18
clone size: NA
CDR3 protein: CASSPRLPANEKLFF
CDR3 DNA: TGTGCCAGCTCACCACGCCTTCCGGCTAATGAAAAACTGTTTTTT

J gene: TRBJ1-1
D gene: NA
V gene: TRBV11-2
clone size: NA
CDR3 protein: CASSLEVWAEAFF
CDR3 DNA: TGTGCCAGCAGCTTGGAGGTGTGGGCTGAAGCTTTCTTT

J gene: TRBJ1-5
D gene: TRBD1
V gene: TRBV30
clone size: NA
CDR3 protein: CAWSEAGQGFVQPQHF
CDR3 DNA: TGTGCCTGGAGTGAAGCGGGACAGGGATTTGTTCAGCCCCAGCATTTT

J gene: TRBJ2-7
D gene: NA
V gene: TRBV6-6
clone size: NA
CDR3 protein: CASSDQGYEQYF
CDR3 DNA: TGTGCCAGCAGTGACCAGGGTTACGAGCAGTACTTC

J gene: TRBJ1-1
D gene: NA
V gene: TRBV5-1
clone size: NA
CDR3 protein: CASSFQGRRDTEAFF
CDR3 DNA: TGCGCCAGCAGCTTCCAGGGGCGCAGGGACACTGAAGCTTTCTTT

J gene: TRBJ1-4
D gene: NA
V gene: TRBV10-3
clone size: NA
CDR3 protein: CAISESGGGEKLFF
CDR3 DNA: TGTGCCATCAGTGAGTCCGGGGGGGGTGAAAAACTGTTTTTT

J gene: TRBJ2-1
D gene: NA
V gene: TRBV5-1
clone size: NA
CDR3 protein: CASSLGSSYNEQFF
CDR3 DNA: TGCGCCAGCAGCTTAGGGAGCTCCTACAATGAGCAGTTCTTC

J gene: TRBJ2-4
D gene: NA
V gene: TRBV10-2
clone size: NA
CDR3 protein: CASGGAVSSKNIQYF
CDR3 DNA: TGCGCCAGCGGGGGGGCCGTCTCCTCCAAAAACATTCAGTACTTC

J gene: TRBJ1-2
D gene: TRBD1
V gene: TRBV14
clone size: few
CDR3 protein: CASSQGPGGTSFLSGYTF
CDR3 DNA: TGTGCCAGCAGCCAAGGCCCAGGGGGTACTTCGTTCTTGAGTGGCTACACCTTC

J gene: TRBJ2-7
D gene: TRBD1
V gene: TRBV18
clone size: NA
CDR3 protein: CASSLSTGGFTEQYF
CDR3 DNA: TGTGCCAGCTCGCTATCGACAGGGGGATTTACCGAGCAGTACTTC

J gene: TRBJ1-5
D gene: TRBD1
V gene: TRBV5-1
clone size: NA
CDR3 protein: CASRPDRDQPQHF
CDR3 DNA: TGCGCCAGCAGACCAGACAGGGATCAGCCCCAGCATTTT

J gene: TRBJ1-1
D gene: TRBD1
V gene: TRBV4-3
clone size: few
CDR3 protein: CASSPQRTGNTEAFF
CDR3 DNA: TGCGCCAGCAGCCCCCAACGGACAGGGAACACTGAAGCTTTCTTT

J gene: TRBJ2-1
D gene: TRBD2
V gene: TRBV4-2
clone size: NA
CDR3 protein: CASSRDLAGDYNEQFF
CDR3 DNA: TGTGCCAGCAGCCGGGACCTAGCGGGGGACTACAATGAGCAGTTCTTC

J gene: TRBJ2-2
D gene: NA
V gene: TRBV11-2
clone size: NA
CDR3 protein: CASSLGFRGSGELFF
CDR3 DNA: TGTGCCAGCAGCTTAGGGTTCCGGGGGTCCGGGGAGCTGTTTTTT

J gene: TRBJ2-7
D gene: TRBD1
V gene: TRBV27
clone size: NA
CDR3 protein: CASSWDRAREQYF
CDR3 DNA: TGTGCCAGCAGTTGGGACAGGGCACGCGAGCAGTACTTC

J gene: TRBJ1-6
D gene: NA
V gene: TRBV7-9
clone size: NA
CDR3 protein: CASSPDSINSPLHF
CDR3 DNA: TGTGCCAGCAGCCCCGACTCGATTAATTCACCCCTCCACTTT